The 15 T cell receptor beta chains listed next were all sequenced from one sample in a study of cytomegalovirus exposure and HLA in healthy donors. Amplification used 60 Vbeta primers and 13 Jbeta primers. Only in-frame clones appear in the TCRdb table, and some are missing; sequencing was by immunoSEQ multiplex PCR. The sample lists around 110,000 clones, around 75% seen once, with 2.1% in the top ten. The sequenced material came from PBMCs. The receptor set was obtained from a man aged 25 to 40 in good health and CMV-seronegative.

This clone came up a few times. The J gene is TRBJ2-3, the V gene TRBV15; TRBD2 matches 12 bases. The V and J ends lost 3 bases and 6 bases, in that order; junction bases with no gene match: 4. The V gene's germline CDR1 is LNHNV and CDR2 YYDKDF (reference sequence). The length of the CDR3 is 15 residues. The CDR3 here is CATSRSSGGVDTQYF. The CDR3 coding sequence is TGTGCCACCAGCAGGTCTAGCGGGGGGGTGGATACGCAGTATTTT.

The rearrangement uses TRBV7-8 and TRBJ1-2; D not resolved. Between the trimmed V and J ends, which lost 0 bases and 5 bases, there was a span of 10 bases. The CDR3 is made up of 14 amino acids. The germline V gene encodes CDR1 SGHVS and CDR2 FQNEAQ. The CDR3 bases are TGTGCCAGCAGCTTAGCGATCGGGGAATATGGCTACACCTTC. Its translation: CASSLAIGEYGYTF.

The gene calls are TRBV27 and TRBJ2-2; tentatively, D is TRBD2 (6 bases). Germline CDR1 is MNHEY and CDR2 is SMNVEV (reference sequence). This CDR3 is built from 16 residues. The germline V and J ends were trimmed by 3 bases and 2 bases, with 13 bases remaining between them. The CDR3 spells CASSFLGGANTGELFF. As DNA, the CDR3 is TGTGCCAGCAGTTTTCTAGGAGGGGCCAACACCGGGGAGCTGTTTTTT.

This clone was counted a single time. The genes are TRBV5-1 and TRBJ1-2, with 7 bases aligning to TRBD1. The CDR3 sequence is 16 residues long. With V trimmed by 1 base and J by 2 bases, 8 bases remained unmatched. CDR1 SGHRS and CDR2 YFSETQ come from the germline V gene. The CDR3 reads CASSLNRQGNNYGYTF. The DNA of the CDR3 is TGCGCCAGCAGCTTGAACAGACAGGGAAACAACTATGGCTACACCTTC.

The chain uses TRBV4-3 and TRBJ2-7; possibly TRBD2 for D (6 bases). The CDR3 is 15 amino acids. The V gene's germline CDR1 is LGHNA and CDR2 YSLEER. V lost 1 base and J 0 bases, leaving 10 bases between the germline ends. CDR3 protein: CASSQVAGSSYEQYF. The CDR3 bases are TGCGCCAGCAGCCAAGTCGCGGGGAGCTCCTACGAGCAGTACTTC.

In this sample, this clone turned up a few times. The CDR3 sequence is CASSPLREGSGNTIYF. The DNA for the CDR3 is TGTGCCAGCTCACCTCTCAGGGAGGGCTCTGGAAACACCATATATTTT. The chain carries TRBV18 and TRBJ1-3; possible D gene TRBD1, 5 bases. The germline V gene encodes CDR1 KGHSH and CDR2 LQKENI. V lost 3 bases to trimming and J lost 0 bases, with 12 bases between them. The CDR3 spans 16 residues.

The rearrangement joins TRBV9 to TRBJ2-7; the D is unclear. Germline V lookup: CDR1 SGDLS, CDR2 YYNGEE. CDR3 length: 15 amino acids. V dropped 1 base and J dropped 2 bases, with 13 bases sitting between them. This CDR3 reads CASSVSPSSTYEQYF. The CDR3 region has the DNA TGTGCCAGCAGCGTAAGTCCCAGTTCGACCTACGAGCAGTACTTC.

J is TRBJ2-1 and V is TRBV4-3, with 11 bases aligning to TRBD1. This CDR3 is built from 17 residues. With V trimmed by 1 base and J by 4 bases, 6 bases remained unmatched. Germline V gene sequence: CDR1 LGHNA, CDR2 YSLEER. CDR3 amino acids: CASSQGADRGQYNEQFF. Written as DNA, the CDR3 is TGCGCCAGCAGCCAAGGGGCGGACAGGGGGCAGTACAATGAGCAGTTCTTC.

This chain uses TRBV5-1 with TRBJ2-7; 7 nucleotides line up with TRBD1. Germline V gene sequence: CDR1 SGHRS, CDR2 YFSETQ. V was pared by 3 bases and J by 3 bases, with 6 bases of the junction left unmatched. The CDR3 contains 14 residues. For the CDR3, the DNA is TGCGCCAGCAGCTCACAGGGGAAGGACTACGAGCAGTACTTC. Residues: CASSSQGKDYEQYF.

The chain carries TRBV6-1 and TRBJ1-1, with 7 bases identical to TRBD1. The CDR3 covers 12 residues. Germline-derived CDR1 and CDR2 are MNHNS and SASEGT. J lost 8 bases, V lost 2 bases, and 2 bases had no gene match. In nucleotides, the CDR3 is TGTGCCAGCAGTGAATTGGGACAGGAAGCTTTCTTT. It codes for CASSELGQEAFF.

The V gene is TRBV29-1, the J gene TRBJ2-1; 9 bases match TRBD2. Germline-derived CDR1 and CDR2 are SQVTM and ANQGSEA. Germline trimming cut 5 bases from V and 6 bases from J; bases unmatched to any gene: 11. This CDR3 region has 15 residues. The CDR3 region is CSVLWRGGNINEQFF. In DNA form, the CDR3 reads TGCAGCGTTCTCTGGCGGGGGGGCAATATCAATGAGCAGTTCTTC.

The rearrangement links TRBV5-4 to TRBJ1-5; 9 bases match TRBD1. V shed 0 bases, J shed 0 bases, and the junction held 1 base outside the gene matches. Germline V gene sequence: CDR1 SGHNT, CDR2 YYREEE (reference sequence). The CDR3 is 16 amino acids. CDR3 in amino acids: CASSLGTGDSNQPQHF. The DNA for the CDR3 is TGTGCCAGCAGCTTGGGGACAGGGGATAGCAATCAGCCCCAGCATTTT.

CDR3 loop: CASSPGTGKGYTF. CDR3 bases: TGTGCCAGCAGCCCCGGGACAGGGAAAGGCTACACCTTC. The rearrangement uses TRBV28 and TRBJ1-2, with 9 bases matching TRBD1. CDR1 MDHEN and CDR2 SYDVKM come from the germline V gene. The junction had 7 bases not matched to a gene; V was cut back by 6 bases and J by 8 bases. The CDR3 runs to 13 residues.

The J gene is TRBJ2-3, the V gene TRBV5-1; 13 bases are a match to TRBD2. The CDR3 runs 15 residues. The germline CDR1 and CDR2 sequences are SGHRS and YFSETQ. V shed 5 bases and J 7 bases; nucleotides not matched to a gene: 7. This chain's CDR3 is CASRGTSGATYTQYF. The CDR3, as DNA: TGCGCCAGCAGGGGGACTAGCGGGGCGACTTATACGCAGTATTTT.

The J gene is TRBJ2-2, the V gene TRBV18, with a weak D call TRBD2 (5 bases). Trimming stripped 5 bases from V and 3 bases from J, with 7 bases between. The CDR3 contains 13 residues. The germline V gene has CDR1 KGHSH and CDR2 LQKENI. Written as DNA, the CDR3 is TGTGCCAGCTCAGCGCGGGACACCGGGGAGCTGTTTTTT. This encodes CASSARDTGELFF.